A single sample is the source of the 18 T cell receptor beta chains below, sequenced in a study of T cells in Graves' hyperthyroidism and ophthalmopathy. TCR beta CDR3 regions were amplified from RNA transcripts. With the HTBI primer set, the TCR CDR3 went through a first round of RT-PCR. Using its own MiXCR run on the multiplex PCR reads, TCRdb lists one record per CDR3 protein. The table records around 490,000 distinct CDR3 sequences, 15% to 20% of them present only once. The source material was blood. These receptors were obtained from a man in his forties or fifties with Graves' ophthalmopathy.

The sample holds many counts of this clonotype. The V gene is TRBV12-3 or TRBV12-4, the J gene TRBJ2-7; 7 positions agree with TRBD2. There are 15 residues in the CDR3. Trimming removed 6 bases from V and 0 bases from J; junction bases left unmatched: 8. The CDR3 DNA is TGTGCCAGCAGGGAGCGGGGTTTAAGCTCCTACGAGCAGTACTTC. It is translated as CASRERGLSSYEQYF.

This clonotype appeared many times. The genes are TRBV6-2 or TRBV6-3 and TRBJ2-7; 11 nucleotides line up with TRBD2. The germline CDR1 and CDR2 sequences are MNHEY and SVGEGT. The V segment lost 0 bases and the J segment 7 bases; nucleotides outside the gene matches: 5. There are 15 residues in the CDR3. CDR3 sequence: CASSYSTSGSREQYF. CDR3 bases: TGTGCCAGCAGTTACTCAACTAGCGGGAGTCGTGAGCAGTACTTC.

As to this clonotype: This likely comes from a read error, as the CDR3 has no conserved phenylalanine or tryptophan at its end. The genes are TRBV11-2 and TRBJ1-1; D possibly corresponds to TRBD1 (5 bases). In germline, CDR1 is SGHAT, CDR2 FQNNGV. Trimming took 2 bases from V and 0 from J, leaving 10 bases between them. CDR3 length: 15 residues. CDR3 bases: TGTGCCAGCAGCTTATCTGGGACCATGAACACTGAAGCTTTCCTT. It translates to CASSLSGTMNTEAFL.

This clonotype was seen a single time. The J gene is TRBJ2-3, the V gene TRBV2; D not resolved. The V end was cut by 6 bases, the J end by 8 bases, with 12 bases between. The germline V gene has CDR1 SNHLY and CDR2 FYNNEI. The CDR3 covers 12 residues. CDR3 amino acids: CASSDHPGTQYF. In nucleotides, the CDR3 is TGTGCCAGCAGCGATCATCCGGGTACGCAGTATTTT.

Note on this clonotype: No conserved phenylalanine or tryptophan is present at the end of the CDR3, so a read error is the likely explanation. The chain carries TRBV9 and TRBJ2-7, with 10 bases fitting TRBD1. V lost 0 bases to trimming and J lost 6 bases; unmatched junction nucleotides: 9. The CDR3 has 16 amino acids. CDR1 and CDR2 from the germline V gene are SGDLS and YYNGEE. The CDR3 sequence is CASSVAGGGQGGEQYI. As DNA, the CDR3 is TGTGCCAGCAGCGTAGCGGGCGGCGGACAGGGGGGCGAGCAGTACATC.

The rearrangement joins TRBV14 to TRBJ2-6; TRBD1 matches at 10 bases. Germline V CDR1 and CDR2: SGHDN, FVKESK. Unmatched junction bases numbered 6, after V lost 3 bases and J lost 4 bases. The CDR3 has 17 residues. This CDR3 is CASSQTGGAWGANVLTF. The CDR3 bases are TGTGCCAGCAGCCAGACAGGGGGCGCGTGGGGGGCCAACGTCCTGACTTTC.

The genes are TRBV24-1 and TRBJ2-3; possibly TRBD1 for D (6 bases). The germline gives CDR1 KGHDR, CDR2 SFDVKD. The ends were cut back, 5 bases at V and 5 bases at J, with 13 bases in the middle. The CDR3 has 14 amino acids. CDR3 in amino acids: CATSVGQGRDTQYF. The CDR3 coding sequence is TGTGCCACCAGTGTTGGGCAGGGGAGAGATACGCAGTATTTT.

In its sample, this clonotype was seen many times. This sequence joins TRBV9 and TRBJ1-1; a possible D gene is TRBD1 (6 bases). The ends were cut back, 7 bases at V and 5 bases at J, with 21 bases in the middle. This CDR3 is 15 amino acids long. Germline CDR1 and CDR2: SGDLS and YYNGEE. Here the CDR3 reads CASSQGGLRETEAFF. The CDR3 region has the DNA TGTGCCAGCTCCCAAGGGGGACTTCGGGAAACTGAAGCTTTCTTT.

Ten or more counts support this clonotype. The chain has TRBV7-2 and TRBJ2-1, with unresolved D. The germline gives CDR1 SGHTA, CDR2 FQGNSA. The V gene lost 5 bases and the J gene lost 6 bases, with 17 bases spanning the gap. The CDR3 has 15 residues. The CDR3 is CASSLDSVPLNEQFF. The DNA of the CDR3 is TGTGCCAGCAGCCTCGACTCAGTTCCCCTCAATGAGCAGTTCTTC.

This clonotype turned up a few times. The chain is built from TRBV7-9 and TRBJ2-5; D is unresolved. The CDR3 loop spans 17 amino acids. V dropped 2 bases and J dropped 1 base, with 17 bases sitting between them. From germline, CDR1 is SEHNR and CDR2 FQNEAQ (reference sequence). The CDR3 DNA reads TGTGCCAGCAGCTTACCTCCACGGTTAAGTATCCAAGAGACCCAGTACTTC. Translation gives CASSLPPRLSIQETQYF.

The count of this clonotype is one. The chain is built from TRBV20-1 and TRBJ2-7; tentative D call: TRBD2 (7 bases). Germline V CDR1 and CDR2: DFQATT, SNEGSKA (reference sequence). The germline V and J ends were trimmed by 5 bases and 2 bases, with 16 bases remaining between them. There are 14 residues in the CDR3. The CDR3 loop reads CSAGGGGSAYEQYF. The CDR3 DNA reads TGCAGTGCTGGGGGGGGCGGGTCGGCCTACGAGCAGTACTTC.

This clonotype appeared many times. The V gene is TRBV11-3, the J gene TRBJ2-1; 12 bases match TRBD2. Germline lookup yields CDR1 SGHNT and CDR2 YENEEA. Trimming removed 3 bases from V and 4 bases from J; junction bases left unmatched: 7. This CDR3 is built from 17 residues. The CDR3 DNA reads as TGTGCCAGCAGCTTGGGGACTAGCGGGTCGGTTTACAATGAGCAGTTCTTC. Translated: CASSLGTSGSVYNEQFF.

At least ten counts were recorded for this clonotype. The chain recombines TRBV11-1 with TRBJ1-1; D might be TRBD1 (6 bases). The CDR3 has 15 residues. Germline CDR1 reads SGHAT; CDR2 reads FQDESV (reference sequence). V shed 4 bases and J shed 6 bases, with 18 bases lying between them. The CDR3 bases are TGTGCCAGCAGCTATATGAGGAACAGGGTGTCTGAAGCTTTCTTT. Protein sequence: CASSYMRNRVSEAFF.

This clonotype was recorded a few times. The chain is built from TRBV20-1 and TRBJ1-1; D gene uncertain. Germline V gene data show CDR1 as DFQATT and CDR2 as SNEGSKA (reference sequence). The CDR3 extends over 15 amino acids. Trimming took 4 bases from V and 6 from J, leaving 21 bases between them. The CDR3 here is CSAIPRLRVHPEAFF. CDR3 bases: TGCAGTGCTATACCTAGACTCCGGGTCCACCCTGAAGCTTTCTTT.

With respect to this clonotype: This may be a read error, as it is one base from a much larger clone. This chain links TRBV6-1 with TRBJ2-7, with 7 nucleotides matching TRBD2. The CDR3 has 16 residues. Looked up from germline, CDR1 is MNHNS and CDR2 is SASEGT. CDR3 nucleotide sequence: TGTGCCGGCAGAATACGTGGAGACGGGAGGTATGACGAGCAGTACTTC. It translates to CAGRIRGDGRYDEQYF.

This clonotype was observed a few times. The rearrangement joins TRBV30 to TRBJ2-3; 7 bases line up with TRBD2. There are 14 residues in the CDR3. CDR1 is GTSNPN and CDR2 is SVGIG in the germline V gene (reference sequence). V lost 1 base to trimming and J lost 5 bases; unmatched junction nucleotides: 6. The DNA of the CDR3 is TGTGCCTGGAGTGGCGGCGGGAGTGGAGATACGCAGTATTTT. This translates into CAWSGGGSGDTQYF. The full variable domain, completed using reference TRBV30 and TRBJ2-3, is SQTIHQWPATLVQPVGSPLSLECTVEGTSNPNLYWYRQAAGRGLQLLFYSVGIGQISSEVPQNLSASRPQDRQFILSSKKLLLSDSGFYLCAWSGGGSGDTQYFGPGTRLTVL.

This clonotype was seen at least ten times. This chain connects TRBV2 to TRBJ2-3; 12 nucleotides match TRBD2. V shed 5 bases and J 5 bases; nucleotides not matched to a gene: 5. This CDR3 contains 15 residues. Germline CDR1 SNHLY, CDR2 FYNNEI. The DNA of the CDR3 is TGTGCCAGCAGTCGGACTAGCGGGGTCGTAGATACGCAGTATTTT. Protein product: CASSRTSGVVDTQYF.

The CDR3 DNA follows: TGTGCCAGCCGGTCCTCGGGAGTCGGGAACACCATATATTTT. This codes for CASRSSGVGNTIYF. The chain recombines TRBV12-3 or TRBV12-4 with TRBJ1-3; the D is unclear. The CDR3 is 14 amino acids. Trimming removed 8 bases at V and 7 bases at J, with 18 bases between.